Presented here are 25 T cell receptor beta chains from one specimen sequenced in a study of cytomegalovirus exposure and HLA in healthy donors. Measured with immunoSEQ multiplex PCR; TCRdb has only the in-frame clones, and not every one. The table records roughly 120,000 clones, 86% of them present only once. The sequenced material came from PBMCs. Receptors were obtained from a man aged 18 to 29 in good health and CMV-seronegative.

The chain is built from TRBV6-1 and TRBJ2-3; the D gene is possibly TRBD1 (6 bases). The CDR3 is made up of 14 amino acids. Germline values: CDR1 MNHNS, CDR2 SASEGT. V was clipped by 6 bases and J by 4 bases, with 14 bases between them. This CDR3 is CASRHRVSADTQYF. Written as DNA, the CDR3 is TGTGCCAGCAGACACAGGGTTTCAGCAGATACGCAGTATTTT.

This rearrangement joins TRBV2 to TRBJ2-1, with 7 nucleotides matching TRBD2. Germline V gives CDR1 SNHLY, CDR2 FYNNEI. The V segment lost 3 bases and the J segment 3 bases; nucleotides outside the gene matches: 5. CDR3 length equals 15 residues. The CDR3 coding sequence is TGTGCCAGCAGTGACAGCGGGGCAAACTACAATGAGCAGTTCTTC. As protein: CASSDSGANYNEQFF.

This chain links TRBV10-3 with TRBJ2-5, with D perhaps matching TRBD1 (6 bases). V lost 0 bases and J 5 bases, leaving 19 bases between the germline ends. Per germline, CDR1 ENHRY and CDR2 SYGVKD. The CDR3 covers 17 residues. This chain's CDR3 is CAISESGRGMGRETQYF. CDR3 in DNA: TGTGCCATCAGTGAGTCCGGCAGGGGAATGGGAAGGGAGACCCAGTACTTC.

V and J are TRBV6-1 and TRBJ1-2; 12 bases fit TRBD1. This CDR3 contains 15 residues. Germline loops: CDR1 MNHNS, CDR2 SASEGT. After removal of 6 bases from V and 4 bases from J, the junction contained 6 bases not matched to a gene. This chain's CDR3 is CASSQGQGAGYGYTF. CDR3 DNA: TGTGCCAGCAGCCAGGGACAGGGGGCAGGCTATGGCTACACCTTC.

V gene TRBV30 combines with J gene TRBJ2-1; perhaps TRBD2 as D (6 bases). Per germline, CDR1 GTSNPN and CDR2 SVGIG (reference sequence). This CDR3 comprises 13 residues. Trimming took 4 bases from V and 2 from J, leaving 9 bases between them. The chain's CDR3 is CAWTRLAYNEQFF. The CDR3 coding sequence is TGTGCCTGGACCCGACTAGCCTACAATGAGCAGTTCTTC.

The rearrangement uses TRBV6-1 and TRBJ1-2; 9 positions match TRBD1. The CDR3 has 14 residues. The J segment lost 4 bases and the V segment lost 4 bases, leaving 4 bases of the junction unmatched. Germline V gives CDR1 MNHNS, CDR2 SASEGT. CDR3 loop: CASSAGTGPYGYTF. CDR3 DNA: TGTGCCAGCAGTGCCGGGACAGGGCCCTATGGCTACACCTTC.

The chain combines TRBV6-5 with TRBJ1-1, with a weak D call TRBD1 (5 bases). V was pared by 7 bases and J by 7 bases, with 13 bases between. The CDR3 totals 12 residues. Germline V gene lookup returns CDR1 MNHEY and CDR2 SVGAGI. CDR3 nucleotide sequence: TGTGCCAGCACCAACCGGGGGAGTGAAGCTTTCTTT. It yields the protein CASTNRGSEAFF.

V gene TRBV6-5 combines with J gene TRBJ1-6; TRBD1 aligns across 11 bases. V lost 0 bases and J lost 9; bases outside the gene matches: 1. This CDR3 spans 15 amino acids. Germline V gene sequence: CDR1 MNHEY, CDR2 SVGAGI. The CDR3 spells CASSYSGTGGSPLHF. CDR3 sequence (DNA): TGTGCCAGCAGTTACTCCGGGACAGGGGGTTCACCCCTCCACTTT.

The CDR3 region has the DNA TGTGCCAGCACACTCCGCGGGCAAGAGACCCAGTACTTC. It is translated as CASTLRGQETQYF. The chain uses TRBV6-5 and TRBJ2-5, with D possibly being TRBD2 (5 bases). Germline V gene sequence: CDR1 MNHEY, CDR2 SVGAGI. Trimming stripped 7 bases from V and 2 bases from J, with 11 bases between. The CDR3 has 13 residues.

J is TRBJ2-2 and V is TRBV18; D not resolved. The CDR3 covers 16 residues. Germline CDR1 reads KGHSH; CDR2 reads LQKENI. V was shortened by 0 bases and J by 1 base, with 9 bases between the two germline ends. In DNA, the CDR3 is TGTGCCAGCTCACCACCCGCTAGATTGAACACCGGGGAGCTGTTTTTT. Residues: CASSPPARLNTGELFF.

This chain connects TRBV4-1 to TRBJ2-7, with D tentatively TRBD2 (5 bases). Germline V lookup: CDR1 MGHRA, CDR2 YSYEKL. This CDR3 is 15 amino acids long. V was pared by 0 bases and J by 7 bases, with 16 bases between. In nucleotides, the CDR3 is TGCGCCAGCAGCCAAGAGGAGGCCGGGTGGGAAGAGCAGTACTTC. It codes for CASSQEEAGWEEQYF.

This rearrangement joins TRBV9 to TRBJ2-1, with 12 bases identical to TRBD2. Germline V gene sequence: CDR1 SGDLS, CDR2 YYNGEE. Losses at the gene ends were 0 bases for V and 6 bases for J; bases not matched to a gene: 7. The CDR3 runs to 17 residues. CDR3 amino acids: CASSVAASGGALNEQFF. CDR3 nucleotides: TGTGCCAGCAGCGTAGCGGCTAGCGGGGGGGCCCTCAATGAGCAGTTCTTC.

The chain recombines TRBV19 with TRBJ1-2; the match to TRBD1 covers 8 bases. CDR3 size: 15 residues. V was pared by 3 bases and J by 8 bases, with 11 bases of the junction left unmatched. Per germline, CDR1 LNHDA and CDR2 SQIVND (reference sequence). In nucleotides, the CDR3 is TGTGCCAGTAGTATCGACAGGGGAAGCATTGACGGCTACACCTTC. This translates into CASSIDRGSIDGYTF. The full variable domain, its missing parts supplied by reference TRBV19 and TRBJ1-2, is DGGITQSPKYLFRKEGQNVTLSCEQNLNHDAMYWYRQDPGQGLRLIYYSQIVNDFQKGDIAEGYSVSREKKESFPLTVTSAQKNPTAFYLCASSIDRGSIDGYTFGSGTRLTVV.

J is TRBJ2-1 and V is TRBV5-1; TRBD1 aligns across 10 bases. V trimming: 4 bases; J trimming: 6 bases; junction bases outside the gene matches: 13. In germline, CDR1 is SGHRS, CDR2 YFSETQ. The CDR3 is 17 residues long. CDR3 DNA: TGCGCCAGCAGCCCTGTTCTCCGGGACAGGGGATCCAATGAGCAGTTCTTC. Amino acids: CASSPVLRDRGSNEQFF.

V is TRBV27 and J is TRBJ1-5; 8 bases are shared with TRBD1. The germline gives CDR1 MNHEY, CDR2 SMNVEV (reference sequence). The ends lost 5 bases at V and 4 bases at J; junction bases unmatched: 10. The CDR3 length is 16 residues. Written as DNA, the CDR3 is TGTGCCAGCAGTCCAAAGACAGGGGTTGGTAATCAGCCCCAGCATTTT. Translation: CASSPKTGVGNQPQHF.

The CDR3 DNA follows: TGTGCCATCAGTGAGTTGACTAGTCGGAATGAGCAGTTCTTC. Translation: CAISELTSRNEQFF. The rearrangement joins TRBV10-3 to TRBJ2-1; tentative D call: TRBD2 (6 bases). The germline CDR1 and CDR2 sequences are ENHRY and SYGVKD. The CDR3 sequence is 14 residues long. V lost 1 base and J 7 bases, leaving 11 bases between the germline ends.

This chain joins TRBV13 and TRBJ2-1; 10 bases align to TRBD2. V lost 2 bases to trimming and J lost 3 bases; unmatched junction nucleotides: 1. The germline gives CDR1 PRHDT, CDR2 FYEKMQ (reference sequence). The CDR3 runs 15 residues. Written as DNA, the CDR3 is TGTGCCAGCAGCTTAAGACTAGCGGGCTACAATGAGCAGTTCTTC. It is translated as CASSLRLAGYNEQFF.

CDR3: CASSQTDSLFYGYTF. CDR3 DNA: TGTGCCAGCAGTCAAACCGACAGTTTATTCTATGGCTACACCTTC. The gene calls are TRBV6-5 and TRBJ1-2, with D possibly matching TRBD1 (5 bases). CDR3 size: 15 residues. V lost 5 bases and J lost 4, with 17 bases in between. Germline V gene data show CDR1 as MNHEY and CDR2 as SVGAGI.

The chain has TRBV10-2 and TRBJ1-1; tentative D call: TRBD1 (6 bases). The V and J ends lost 3 bases and 1 base respectively, with 6 bases between them. The CDR3 is 13 amino acids. Germline V CDR1 and CDR2: WSHSY, SAAADI. The CDR3 sequence: CASSEQGNTEAFF. CDR3 DNA: TGCGCCAGCAGTGAACAGGGGAACACTGAAGCTTTCTTT.

The J gene is TRBJ1-1, the V gene TRBV30; no reliable D call. Germline V gives CDR1 GTSNPN, CDR2 SVGIG (reference sequence). The CDR3 totals 11 residues. Trimming pared 5 bases from V and 7 bases from J, leaving 11 bases between. The CDR3 spells CAWQRLGEAFF. CDR3 bases: TGTGCCTGGCAGCGACTGGGTGAAGCTTTCTTT.

This clone was counted between two and nine times. The chain carries TRBV5-4 and TRBJ2-2, with D unresolved. This CDR3 has 14 amino acids. Germline V CDR1 and CDR2: SGHNT, YYREEE (reference sequence). The V end was cut by 5 bases, the J end by 6 bases, with 14 bases between. CDR3 DNA sequence: TGTGCCAGCAGTCACCGGGTGGATCCCGGGGAGCTGTTTTTT. Its protein is CASSHRVDPGELFF.

The chain recombines TRBV11-2 with TRBJ2-7, with TRBD2 identical over 9 bases. The germline V gene encodes CDR1 SGHAT and CDR2 FQNNGV. The CDR3 extends over 16 amino acids. The J segment lost 5 bases and the V segment lost 6 bases, leaving 14 bases of the junction unmatched. The CDR3 is CASSPGGRGGFNEQYF. The CDR3 nucleotides read TGTGCCAGCAGTCCCGGAGGGCGGGGGGGCTTCAACGAGCAGTACTTC. Full variable domain (remainder filled in from reference TRBV11-2 and TRBJ2-7): EAGVAQSPRYKIIEKRQSVAFWCNPISGHATLYWYQQILGQGPKLLIQFQNNGVVDDSQLPKDRFSAERLKGVDSTLKIQPAKLEDSAVYLCASSPGGRGGFNEQYFGPGTRLTVT.

V and J are TRBV5-4 and TRBJ2-5; TRBD1 matches at 9 bases. The CDR3 totals 15 residues. Germline V CDR1 and CDR2: SGHNT, YYREEE (reference sequence). The ends lost 0 bases at V and 5 bases at J; junction bases unmatched: 5. Here the CDR3 DNA reads TGTGCCAGCAGCTTGGGGGACAGGGACGACGAGACCCAGTACTTC. It specifies CASSLGDRDDETQYF.

The chain joins TRBV23-1 to TRBJ2-2, with TRBD2 as a possible D gene (5 bases). TRBV23-1 is an ORF, with its function uncertain. The length of the CDR3 is 16 residues. Trimming shortened V by 4 bases and J by 1 base, and 13 bases separated the two germline ends. CDR3 region: CASSLPERKNTGELFF. The CDR3 nucleotides are TGCGCCAGCAGTCTTCCCGAGCGGAAGAACACCGGGGAGCTGTTTTTT.

The rearrangement uses TRBV6-4 and TRBJ2-7; 10 bases are a match to TRBD2. Germline trimming cut 6 bases from V and 7 bases from J; bases unmatched to any gene: 15. The CDR3 consists of 16 residues. CDR1 and CDR2 from the germline V gene are MRHNA and SNTAGT. CDR3 residues: CASSYPRGLAVREQYF. The CDR3 region has the DNA TGTGCCAGCAGCTATCCCCGTGGACTAGCGGTTCGGGAGCAGTACTTC.